These 17 T cell receptor beta chains share one sample of origin, sequenced in a study of cytomegalovirus exposure and HLA in healthy donors. The PCR contained 60 Vbeta and 13 Jbeta primers. Assay used: immunoSEQ multiplex PCR; TCRdb lists only in-frame clones, some missing. The sample has about 120,000 clones, 79% seen once. The sample was PBMCs. The receptor source for this set is a man younger than 30 in good health and CMV-seronegative.

CDR3 in amino acids: CAISESGAGVARYDYEQYF. CDR3 in DNA: TGTGCCATCAGTGAGTCTGGGGCGGGGGTAGCGAGATACGACTACGAGCAGTACTTC. The rearrangement uses TRBV10-3 and TRBJ2-5; 7 positions agree with TRBD2. With the DNA end fitting TRBJ2-7 better, the J assignment may be wrong. Germline values: CDR1 ENHRY, CDR2 SYGVKD. The CDR3 is 19 amino acids.

The chain couples TRBV7-9 to TRBJ2-5, with 16 positions matching TRBD2. The CDR3 loop spans 16 amino acids. Germline CDR1 SEHNR, CDR2 FQNEAQ (reference sequence). V trimming: 3 bases; J trimming: 6 bases; junction bases outside the gene matches: 4. The CDR3 sequence is CASSLGTSGRGKTQYF. CDR3 DNA: TGTGCCAGCAGCTTGGGGACTAGCGGGAGGGGAAAGACCCAGTACTTC.

In its sample, this clone was seen once. This sequence joins TRBV28 and TRBJ1-2, with no clear D. CDR3 length equals 11 residues. Looked up from germline, CDR1 is MDHEN and CDR2 is SYDVKM. V was trimmed by 7 bases and J by 2 bases, leaving 5 bases between them. CDR3 residues: CASNKNYGYTF. CDR3 DNA sequence: TGTGCCAGCAATAAAAACTATGGCTACACCTTC.

This CDR3 is CASSLGTEQETQYF. In nucleotides, the CDR3 is TGCGCCAGCAGCTTGGGGACAGAACAAGAGACCCAGTACTTC. This sequence joins TRBV5-1 and TRBJ2-5, with D maybe TRBD1 (6 bases). From germline, CDR1 is SGHRS and CDR2 YFSETQ. The CDR3 is made up of 14 amino acids. Trimming removed 0 bases from V and 2 bases from J, with 8 bases in between.

This clone showed up just a few times. The rearrangement joins TRBV27 to TRBJ2-7; 10 bases are shared with TRBD2. CDR1 and CDR2 from the germline V gene are MNHEY and SMNVEV (reference sequence). With V trimmed by 6 bases and J by 0 bases, 17 bases remained unmatched. The CDR3 sequence is 19 residues long. This CDR3 reads CASSSFFARLAGDSYEQYV. DNA for the CDR3: TGTGCCAGCAGCTCCTTTTTCGCCCGCCTAGCGGGAGACTCCTACGAGCAGTACGTC.

The genes are TRBV27 and TRBJ1-5, with D hard to call. CDR1 and CDR2 (germline): MNHEY, SMNVEV (reference sequence). The CDR3 has 19 amino acids. V was clipped by 2 bases and J by 0 bases, with 20 bases between them. The CDR3 region is CASSLRRLHGENSNQPQHF. The CDR3, as DNA: TGTGCCAGCAGTTTAAGGAGGCTACATGGAGAGAATAGCAATCAGCCCCAGCATTTT.

J is TRBJ2-7 and V is TRBV6-5; possible D gene TRBD1, 6 bases. The V and J ends lost 6 bases and 7 bases respectively, with 19 bases between them. The CDR3 contains 14 residues. Looked up from germline, CDR1 is MNHEY and CDR2 is SVGAGI. Written as DNA, the CDR3 is TGTGCCAGCAGGCAACTACAGGGTCGAGGAGAGCAGTACTTC. Translating it yields CASRQLQGRGEQYF.

The J gene is TRBJ2-2, the V gene TRBV9; D remains unclear. Trimming stripped 3 bases from V and 0 bases from J, with 15 bases between. The germline gives CDR1 SGDLS, CDR2 YYNGEE. This CDR3 region has 17 residues. CDR3 sequence reads: CASSGRRRRPNTGELFF. CDR3 sequence (DNA): TGTGCCAGCAGCGGTAGAAGACGGCGGCCGAACACCGGGGAGCTGTTTTTT.

The gene calls are TRBV6-5 and TRBJ2-5, with TRBD2 matching 9 bases. Germline trimming cut 2 bases from V and 4 bases from J; bases unmatched to any gene: 5. Per the germline V gene, CDR1 is MNHEY and CDR2 is SVGAGI. The CDR3 totals 15 residues. CDR3 coding DNA: TGTGCCAGCAGTTACGGTCAACTAGCGGGAGAGACCCAGTACTTC. It translates to CASSYGQLAGETQYF.

CDR3 region: CASSWRTGRRTEAFF. The CDR3 region has the DNA TGTGCCAGCAGTTGGCGGACAGGGAGGAGGACTGAAGCTTTCTTT. The chain employs TRBV6-5 and TRBJ1-1; TRBD1 agrees at 8 bases. The junction had 9 bases not matched to a gene; V was cut back by 4 bases and J by 5 bases. The CDR3 consists of 15 residues. CDR1 is MNHEY and CDR2 is SVGAGI in the germline V gene.

This clone has only a few counts. The chain is built from TRBV6-6 and TRBJ1-5, with 7 bases matching TRBD1. The germline gives CDR1 MNHNY, CDR2 SVGAGI (reference sequence). With V trimmed by 6 bases and J by 1 base, 6 bases remained unmatched. The CDR3 covers 15 residues. The CDR3 reads CASRQPDRSNQPQHF. CDR3 bases: TGTGCCAGCAGACAGCCGGACAGGAGCAATCAGCCCCAGCATTTT.

The chain links TRBV2 to TRBJ2-2; no definite D call. The ends were cut back, 1 base at V and 0 bases at J, with 9 bases in the middle. Germline CDR1 is SNHLY and CDR2 is FYNNEI. This CDR3 is built from 16 residues. The CDR3, as DNA: TGTGCCAGCAGTGAAGTGGCACCAGCGAACACCGGGGAGCTGTTTTTT. It is translated as CASSEVAPANTGELFF.

This clone appeared a single time. V usage is TRBV7-6 and J usage is TRBJ2-5; possible D gene TRBD2, 5 bases. The CDR3 sequence is 13 residues long. Germline V gives CDR1 SGHVS, CDR2 FNYEAQ. V was cut by 5 bases and J by 2 bases, with 9 bases left in between. CDR3 coding DNA: TGTGCCAGCAGCACGACTACTCAAGAGACCCAGTACTTC. This encodes CASSTTTQETQYF.

CDR3 amino acids: CSARNGEVAFF. The CDR3 nucleotides read TGCAGTGCTAGAAACGGGGAGGTAGCTTTCTTT. The rearrangement links TRBV20-1 to TRBJ1-1; D unclear. The CDR3 covers 11 residues. V was shortened by 2 bases and J by 10 bases, with 11 bases between the two germline ends. CDR1 and CDR2 from the germline V gene are DFQATT and SNEGSKA (reference sequence).

The rearrangement joins TRBV5-6 to TRBJ2-5; 7 bases align to TRBD2. The CDR3 extends over 15 amino acids. CDR1 is SGHDT, CDR2 YYEEEE, per germline. V lost 4 bases, J lost 5 bases, and 11 bases stayed unmatched. CDR3 bases: TGTGCCAGCAGCCTAGGGACTAAGGGGACGGAGACCCAGTACTTC. Translation: CASSLGTKGTETQYF.

V is TRBV19 and J is TRBJ2-7; 7 bases line up with TRBD2. The J segment lost 2 bases and the V segment lost 0 bases, leaving 7 bases of the junction unmatched. Germline CDR1 LNHDA, CDR2 SQIVND (reference sequence). The CDR3 contains 16 residues. CDR3 sequence (DNA): TGTGCCAGTAGTATAGATACTAGCGCAACCCCCTACGAGCAGTACGTC. Its translation is CASSIDTSATPYEQYV.

V is TRBV2 and J is TRBJ2-7; D perhaps matches TRBD1 (5 bases). This CDR3 spans 13 amino acids. Per germline, CDR1 SNHLY and CDR2 FYNNEI. V lost 6 bases to trimming and J lost 5 bases, with 14 bases between them. The CDR3 loop is CASRQVSSDEQYV. CDR3 nucleotides: TGTGCCAGCAGACAGGTTTCTAGTGACGAGCAGTACGTC.